What follows describes a single TCR beta chain. The PCR contained 60 Vbeta and 13 Jbeta primers. Profiling relied on immunoSEQ multiplex PCR, and the TCRdb table lists in-frame clones only, not all of them. The table has 13,000 to 15,000 clones, over 55% seen once; the top ten hold under 20%. The data derive from a study of cytomegalovirus exposure and HLA in healthy donors. Across the whole study: Of all 400 or so donors who were genotyped, 70% to 85% belonged to the Caucasian-associated ancestry cluster.

The CDR3 consists of 13 residues. Trimming removed 5 bases from V and 4 bases from J, with 11 bases in between. Germline CDR1 and CDR2: MNHEY and SVGAGI. Sequenced input: PBMCs. This chain joins TRBV6-5 and TRBJ1-2, with D possibly TRBD1 on 6 matching bases. The receptor's source is a woman aged 45 to 65 in good health and CMV-seropositive. The CDR3 sequence: CASSPGVGYGYTF. CDR3 bases: TGTGCCAGCAGTCCAGGGGTTGGCTATGGCTACACCTTC.